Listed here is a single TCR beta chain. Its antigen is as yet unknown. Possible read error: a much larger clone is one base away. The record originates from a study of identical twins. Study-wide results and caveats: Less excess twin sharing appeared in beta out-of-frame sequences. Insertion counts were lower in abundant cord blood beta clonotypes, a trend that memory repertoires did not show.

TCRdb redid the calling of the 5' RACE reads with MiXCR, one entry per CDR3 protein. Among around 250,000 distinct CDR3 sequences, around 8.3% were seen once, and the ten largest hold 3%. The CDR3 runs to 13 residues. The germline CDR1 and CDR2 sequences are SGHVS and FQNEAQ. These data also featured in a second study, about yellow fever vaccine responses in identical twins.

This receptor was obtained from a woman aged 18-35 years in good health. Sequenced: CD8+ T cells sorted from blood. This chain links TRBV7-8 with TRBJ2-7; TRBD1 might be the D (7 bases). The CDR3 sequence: CASSLGRGDELYF. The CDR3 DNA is TGTGCCAGCAGCTTAGGCAGGGGGGACGAGCTGTACTTC.